These T cell receptor beta chains were read from a single sample in a study of CD8 T cells in ankylosing spondylitis. TCRdb redid the calling of the 5' RACE reads with MiXCR, one entry per CDR3 protein. The sample lists 350,000 or so distinct CDR3 sequences, roughly 11% seen once, with 9.1% in the top ten. The sample comprised blood, either unsorted or a sorted T cell fraction (not recorded which). Receptors originate from a female donor with ankylosing spondylitis or in good health (not recorded which). Each CDR3 is given with its conserved first and last residue. The D gene is left open where the match is weak. Clone size is stated in some rows and not others, as once, few, many or a class when expanded.

d_call	j_call	v_call	clone_size	cdr3_nt	cdr3_aa
TRBD2	TRBJ2-3	TRBV20-1	many	TGCAGTGCTAGGGGTAGCGGGGCGAGCACAGATACGCAGTATTTT	CSARGSGASTDTQYF
TRBD1	TRBJ1-2	TRBV10-3	many	TGTGCCATCAGTACCGGGACAGGGGGCTTCGGCTATGGCTACACCTTC	CAISTGTGGFGYGYTF
TRBD1	TRBJ1-2	TRBV7-2	few	TGTGCCAGCAACCGGGACAGGGTTGACTATGGCTACACCTTC	CASNRDRVDYGYTF
TRBD1	TRBJ1-1	TRBV20-1	many	TGCAGTGCTAGAGATTCAGCAGGGGGCCCTGAAGCTTTCTTT	CSARDSAGGPEAFF
-	TRBJ2-3	TRBV10-3	few	TGTGCCATCCGAGTCCGGACAGACCTTAGCACAGATACGCAGTATTTT	CAIRVRTDLSTDTQYF
-	TRBJ2-5	TRBV5-1	many	TGCGCCAGCAGCGCTGACAGGCTTATCAACCAGTACTTC	CASSADRLINQYF
TRBD1	TRBJ1-1	TRBV20-1	many	TGCAGTGCTAACGGACAGGGCAGTATGAACACTGAAGCTTTCTTT	CSANGQGSMNTEAFF
TRBD2	TRBJ2-5	TRBV7-2	few	TGTGCCAGCAGCTTAGGAGGACTAGCGGGAGTAAAAGAGACCCAGTACTTC	CASSLGGLAGVKETQYF
-	TRBJ2-1	TRBV20-1	many	TGCAGTGCTAGACCCGAGAGGAGAGTAGAGCAGTTCTTC	CSARPERRVEQFF
-	TRBJ1-2	TRBV7-2	few	TGTGCCAGCAGCTTCGCGACAGATTCTAACTATGGCTACACCTTC	CASSFATDSNYGYTF
TRBD1	TRBJ1-2	TRBV27	few	TGTGCCAGCAGTTTATCGACAGGGGGCGAGTACACCTTC	CASSLSTGGEYTF
-	TRBJ2-1	TRBV20-1	-	TGCAGTGCTGGGGACTTCAGGAATGAGCAGTTCTTC	CSAGDFRNEQFF
-	TRBJ2-1	TRBV7-2	few	TGTGCCAGCAGCTCCCGACGGATCAATGAGCAGTTCTTC	CASSSRRINEQFF
-	TRBJ1-2	TRBV9	many	TGTGCCAGCAGCGTAGGAATATCAGGGAGCTATGGCTACACCTTC	CASSVGISGSYGYTF
TRBD1	TRBJ1-1	TRBV20-1	many	TGCAGTGCTAACGACTACAGGGGCGGGGGGATGGACACTGAAGCTTTCTTT	CSANDYRGGGMDTEAFF
-	TRBJ2-7	TRBV20-1	-	TGCTGTGCTAGAGACGCTACCACGGGAGTAGGGCCCTACGAGCAGTACTTC	CCARDATTGVGPYEQYF
-	TRBJ2-2	TRBV19	-	TGTGCCAGTAGTATAGTTACCCCCCTGACCACCGGGGAGCTGTTTTTT	CASSIVTPLTTGELFF
-	TRBJ2-2	TRBV5-5	-	TGTGCCAGCAGCTTACGAGGGGATGGCAATGTTGACACCGGGGAGCTGTTTTTT	CASSLRGDGNVDTGELFF
TRBD2	TRBJ2-1	TRBV20-1	-	TGCAGTGCTAACGGACTAGCGGGGATAAGCTCCTACAATGAGCAGTTCTTC	CSANGLAGISSYNEQFF
-	TRBJ1-1	TRBV5-1	many	TGCGCCAGCAGCGCCTCACGGATTAACACTGAAGCTTTCTTT	CASSASRINTEAFF
-	TRBJ1-1	TRBV29-1	few	TGCAGCGTTGGGGGCGGGATGAACACTGAAGCTTTCTTT	CSVGGGMNTEAFF
TRBD1	TRBJ2-7	TRBV18	-	TGTGCCAGCTCACCACTCCAGGGGGCCTCCTACGAGCAGTACTTC	CASSPLQGASYEQYF
-	TRBJ1-1	TRBV10-3	many	TGTGCCATCAGTGGGGACTTCGCTGAAGCTTTCTTT	CAISGDFAEAFF
-	TRBJ2-1	TRBV28	many	TGTGCCAGCAGTTTAGCCAGCGGACCGAGCTCCTACAATGAGCAGTTCTTC	CASSLASGPSSYNEQFF
TRBD2	TRBJ2-1	TRBV20-1	-	TGCAGTGCTAGCGGGGGGGCCCGGGAGCAGTTCTTC	CSASGGAREQFF
-	TRBJ1-1	TRBV20-1	many	TGCAGTGCTAGAGATTTTAGGACTGAAGCTTTCTTT	CSARDFRTEAFF
TRBD2	TRBJ2-3	TRBV5-1	many	TGCGCCAGCAGCTTATTTACTAGCGGGGGGAGCACAGATACGCAGTATTTT	CASSLFTSGGSTDTQYF
-	TRBJ1-4	TRBV18	once	TGTGCCAGCTCACCACCGTTCGCGGGGGCAACTAATGAAAAACTGTTTTTT	CASSPPFAGATNEKLFF
-	TRBJ2-5	TRBV20-1	many	TGCAGTGCTACACTTTCCGAGACCCAGTACTTC	CSATLSETQYF
TRBD1	TRBJ2-2	TRBV11-2	-	TGTGCCAGCAGCTCCGGGACAGGGGGCGCGAACGGGGAGCTGTTTTTT	CASSSGTGGANGELFF
TRBD2	TRBJ2-7	TRBV12-3/TRBV12-4	-	TGTGCCAGCAGTTTAAGGCTAGCGGGAGGGCCGGACTACGAGCAGTACTTC	CASSLRLAGGPDYEQYF
-	TRBJ1-6	TRBV2	-	TGTGCCAGCAGTGATAACTCCTTAAGAATTAATTCACCCCTCCACTTT	CASSDNSLRINSPLHF
-	TRBJ2-1	TRBV5-1	many	TGCGCCAGCAGCTTGGCGTTGGGTAACGATGAGCAGTTCTTC	CASSLALGNDEQFF
TRBD1	TRBJ2-3	TRBV5-1	few	TGCGCCAGCAGCAGAGCCGGGACAGGGAAGACAGATACGCAGTATTTT	CASSRAGTGKTDTQYF
TRBD1	TRBJ1-6	TRBV5-1	many	TGCGCCAGCAGCGAACAGACAGGGCGGAATTCACCCCTCCACTTT	CASSEQTGRNSPLHF
-	TRBJ1-5	TRBV12-3/TRBV12-4	many	TGTGCCAGCAGTTTCAGACGGGACCAGCCCCAGCATTTT	CASSFRRDQPQHF
-	TRBJ2-7	TRBV28	many	TGTGCCAGCAGTTCGACTAGGCTCTCCTACGAGCAGTACTTC	CASSSTRLSYEQYF
TRBD1	TRBJ2-2	TRBV7-6	many	TGTGCCAGCAGCTTGGGACAGGGGGCTGTCGGGGAGCTGTTTTTT	CASSLGQGAVGELFF
TRBD1	TRBJ1-2	TRBV6-1	-	TGTGCCAGCAGCCGGACAGGGGGCGCAGGGGTCTATGGCTACACCTTC	CASSRTGGAGVYGYTF
-	TRBJ1-4	TRBV29-1	many	TGCAGCGTTCCAGGGCCAACTAATGAAAAACTGTTTTTT	CSVPGPTNEKLFF
-	TRBJ2-7	TRBV4-1	-	TGCGCCAGCAGCCAAGTCGTCGACAGGTCCTACGAGCAGTACTTC	CASSQVVDRSYEQYF
-	TRBJ2-5	TRBV7-2	-	TGTGCCAGCAGCTTAACGACAGAGCGCCTCTATCACGACCAGTACTTC	CASSLTTERLYHDQYF
-	TRBJ2-5	TRBV5-1	many	TGCGCCAGCAGCTTGTTAGGGCGTTGGGGTCAAGAGACCCAGTACTTC	CASSLLGRWGQETQYF
-	TRBJ2-7	TRBV20-1	many	TGCAGTGCTAGTCCGGCAGGGGTATTCAGATACGAGCAGTACTTC	CSASPAGVFRYEQYF
-	TRBJ2-3	TRBV12-3/TRBV12-4	many	TGTGCCAGCAGCTCGGCCGAGGGAGGCACAGATACGCAGTATTTT	CASSSAEGGTDTQYF